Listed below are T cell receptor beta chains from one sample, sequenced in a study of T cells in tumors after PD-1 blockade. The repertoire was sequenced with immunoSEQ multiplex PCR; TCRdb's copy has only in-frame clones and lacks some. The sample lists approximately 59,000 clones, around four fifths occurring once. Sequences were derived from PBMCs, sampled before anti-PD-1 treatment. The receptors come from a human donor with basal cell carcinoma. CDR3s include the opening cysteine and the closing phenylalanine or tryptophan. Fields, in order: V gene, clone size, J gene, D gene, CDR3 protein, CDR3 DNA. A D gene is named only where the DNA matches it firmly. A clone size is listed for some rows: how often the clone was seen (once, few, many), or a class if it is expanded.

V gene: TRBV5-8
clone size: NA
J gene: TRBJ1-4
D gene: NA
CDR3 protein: CASSLFMGPAPKKLFF
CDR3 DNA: TGTGCCAGCAGCTTGTTTATGGGTCCGGCGCCGAAAAAACTGTTTTTT

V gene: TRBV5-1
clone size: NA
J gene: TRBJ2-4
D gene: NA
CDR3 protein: CASSLTALKGGDIQYF
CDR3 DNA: TGCGCCAGCAGCTTGACCGCGCTTAAGGGGGGAGACATTCAGTACTTC

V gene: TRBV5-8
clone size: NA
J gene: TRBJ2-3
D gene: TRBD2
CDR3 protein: CASSFSGYSSTDTQYF
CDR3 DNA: TGTGCCAGCAGCTTTAGCGGGTACTCTAGCACAGATACGCAGTATTTT

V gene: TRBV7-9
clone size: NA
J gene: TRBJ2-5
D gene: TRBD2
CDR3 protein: CASRTTSGAGETQYF
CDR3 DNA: TGTGCCAGCAGAACGACTAGCGGGGCGGGGGAGACCCAGTACTTC

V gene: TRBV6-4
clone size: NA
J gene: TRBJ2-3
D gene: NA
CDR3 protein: CASSASSSDTQYF
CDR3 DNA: TGTGCCAGCAGTGCATCTAGCTCGGATACGCAGTATTTT

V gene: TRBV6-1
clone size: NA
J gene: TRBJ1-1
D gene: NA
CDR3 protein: CASSEALDGEAFF
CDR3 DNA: TGTGCCAGCAGTGAAGCGCTTGACGGTGAAGCTTTCTTT

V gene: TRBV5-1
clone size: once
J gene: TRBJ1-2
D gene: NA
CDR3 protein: CASSLAPPTIGYTF
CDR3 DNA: TGCGCCAGCAGCTTGGCACCCCCTACTATCGGCTACACCTTC

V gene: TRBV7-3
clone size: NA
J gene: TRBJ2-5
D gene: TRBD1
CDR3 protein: CASSLRQGIGETQYF
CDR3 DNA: TGTGCCAGCAGCTTAAGACAGGGTATCGGAGAGACCCAGTACTTC

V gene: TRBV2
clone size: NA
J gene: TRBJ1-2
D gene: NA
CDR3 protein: CASSEEVSAAYGYTF
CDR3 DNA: TGTGCCAGCAGTGAAGAAGTGTCGGCTGCCTATGGCTACACCTTC

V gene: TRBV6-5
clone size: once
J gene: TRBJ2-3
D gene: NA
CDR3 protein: CASSYFGASTDTQYF
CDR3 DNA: TGTGCCAGCAGTTACTTTGGGGCTAGCACAGATACGCAGTATTTT

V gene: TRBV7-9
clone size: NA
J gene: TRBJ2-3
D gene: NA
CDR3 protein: CASSVRELDTQYF
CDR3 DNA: TGTGCCAGCAGCGTGCGTGAGCTTGATACGCAGTATTTT

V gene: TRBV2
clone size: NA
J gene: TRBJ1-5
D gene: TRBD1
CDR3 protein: CASSTDRVGNQPQHF
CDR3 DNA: TGTGCCAGCAGTACCGACAGGGTTGGCAATCAGCCCCAGCATTTT

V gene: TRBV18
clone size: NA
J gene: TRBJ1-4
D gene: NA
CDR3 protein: CASSTDRSNNEKLFF
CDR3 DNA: TGTGCCAGCTCAACTGACAGGTCTAACAATGAAAAACTGTTTTTT

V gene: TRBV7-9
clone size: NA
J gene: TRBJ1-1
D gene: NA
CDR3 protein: CASWTGRENTEAFF
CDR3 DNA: TGTGCCAGCTGGACGGGCAGGGAGAACACTGAAGCTTTCTTT

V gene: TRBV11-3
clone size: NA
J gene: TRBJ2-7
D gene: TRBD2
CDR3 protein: CASSRAGAEQYF
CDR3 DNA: TGTGCCAGCAGCAGAGCGGGGGCCGAGCAGTACTTC

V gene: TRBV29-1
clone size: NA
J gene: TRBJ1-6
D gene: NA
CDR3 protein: CSVSGADNSPLHF
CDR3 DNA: TGCAGCGTAAGTGGCGCAGATAATTCACCCCTCCACTTT

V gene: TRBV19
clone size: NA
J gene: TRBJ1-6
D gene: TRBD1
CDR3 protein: CASNRGLDSPLHF
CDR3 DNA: TGTGCCAGTAACAGGGGATTGGACTCACCCCTCCACTTT

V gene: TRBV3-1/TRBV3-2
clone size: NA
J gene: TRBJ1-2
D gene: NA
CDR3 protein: CASSQVGTFLGEGHGYTF
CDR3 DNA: TGTGCCAGCAGCCAAGTCGGTACGTTTTTGGGTGAAGGGCATGGCTACACCTTC